This paragraph reports one T cell receptor (beta chain). The sample holds many counts of this clonotype. Its antigen is still unknown. No much larger clone exists at a distance of one base, and base qualities are not known. Trimming at the junction amounts to 3 bases on V and 2 bases on J, and the germline ends lie 8 bases apart. The CDR3 sequence holds 15 residues, the cysteine and phenylalanine included. Only the CDR3 DNA is retained, 45 bases long and in frame from the first base. Via the germline V gene, CDR1 is SGHTA and CDR2 FQGNSA. This sample was taken from a study of Graves' ophthalmopathy and Graves' hyperthyroidism (dated by TCRdb to between 2018 and 2020). Some background on the complete study: Peripheral blood was collected at initial diagnosis, before any treatment. To explore V-J signatures that separate ophthalmopathy from hyperthyroidism, a discovery set of around 97 patients was enrolled, consisting of 43 with ophthalmopathy and some 59 with stable hyperthyroidism. An independent validation cohort was composed of 18 hyperthyroidism patients and 17 patients who later progressed from hyperthyroidism to ophthalmopathy. In total, approximately 140 blood samples were TCR-sequenced: approximately 42 ophthalmopathy, approximately 75 hyperthyroidism and some 17 hyperthyroidism-to-ophthalmopathy patients. Once sampling was done, hyperthyroidism patients were given methimazole at a starting dose of 30 mg daily, while ophthalmopathy patients were given high-dose intravenous methylprednisolone. In over 5 hyperthyroidism patients, the T-cell repertoire of thyroid tissue was compared with the T-cell repertoire of blood. TCR beta repertoire signatures were used to distinguish Graves' ophthalmopathy from Graves' hyperthyroidism and to predict progression to ophthalmopathy.

TCR beta CDR3 regions were amplified from RNA transcripts for repertoire sequencing. The first round was an RT-PCR using HTBI primers with the Qiagen OneStep RT-PCR kit, and this first round was followed by a second-round multiplex PCR, then size selection and purification. Libraries were sequenced on an Illumina HiSeq2000 using paired-end 100 bp reads. Per the authors' processing: SOAPnuke was used for read processing, and reads with adapters, uncalled bases, a mean Phred below 15, or no exact constant-primer or identifier match were discarded. High-quality paired reads were merged with COPE v1.2.5. Clonotypes were defined as unique nucleotide sequences and were aligned to IMGT TRB V, D and J references using MiTCR v1.1. The analysis was limited to V-J combinations with a frequency above 0.0001, which together covered over 99% of the repertoires. For each V-J combination, a TCR clonal expansion and chaos score was defined as the ratio of F50 clonal expansion to chaos observed in the TCRdist matrix. Welch's t-statistics and random forest were used to reduce the features to about 14 V-J combinations, which were then used as input to a naive Bayes classifier. Thyroid-blood repertoire similarity was quantified with the Morisita-Horn index. The raw public data were reprocessed by TCRdb itself: fastp quality trimming at Q25, MiXCR clonotype calling, in-frame beta chains only. Under each unique CDR3 protein, matching rows form one entry showing the most common genes and DNA. These V and J calls are TCRdb output, not the study's own analysis. This sample gives 300,000 to 400,000 distinct CDR3 sequences in total; 15% to 20% of them show up just once. The ten largest clones add up to over 9% of the sample.

Results and caveats for the whole study, not just this receptor: Ophthalmopathy was separated from stable hyperthyroidism by the 13-signature model with more than 85% sensitivity and just under 84% specificity in cross-validation and with 80%/75% in the test set. In validation, the model predicted ophthalmopathy progression with more than 55% sensitivity and around 72% specificity; roughly eleven predicted patients were CT-confirmed with GO in a median of approximately 6.2 months. Among expanded thyroid clonotypes with frequency above 0.001, most also showed up in blood, which suggests that blood repertoires may reflect the thyroid immune response. Sample size was not predetermined statistically, and investigators were not blinded to group allocation.

Ophthalmopathy patients had moderately to severely active disease, Clinical Activity Score of at least 3, NOSPECS grade of at least 4, and disease duration under 3 months. Patients were excluded if they had other autoimmune diseases, uncontrolled infections, pregnancy or lactation. Diagnosis relied on clinical symptoms, serum thyroxine, TRAb, thyroid ultrasound and orbital computed tomography. Using Ficoll-Paque density gradient centrifugation, PBMCs were isolated from over 8.5 ml of fresh peripheral blood. Total RNA was extracted using Trizol reagent, and RNA quality was checked on an Agilent 2100 Bioanalyzer.

The TCR was taken from an adult man with Graves' ophthalmopathy. Recombination joined TRBV7-2 with TRBJ1-6, with the D gene not confidently named. Sequencing input: peripheral blood. CDR3 sequence: CASSLTGTYNSPLHF. The DNA sequence is TGTGCCAGCAGCTTGACCGGGACCTATAATTCACCCCTCCACTTT.